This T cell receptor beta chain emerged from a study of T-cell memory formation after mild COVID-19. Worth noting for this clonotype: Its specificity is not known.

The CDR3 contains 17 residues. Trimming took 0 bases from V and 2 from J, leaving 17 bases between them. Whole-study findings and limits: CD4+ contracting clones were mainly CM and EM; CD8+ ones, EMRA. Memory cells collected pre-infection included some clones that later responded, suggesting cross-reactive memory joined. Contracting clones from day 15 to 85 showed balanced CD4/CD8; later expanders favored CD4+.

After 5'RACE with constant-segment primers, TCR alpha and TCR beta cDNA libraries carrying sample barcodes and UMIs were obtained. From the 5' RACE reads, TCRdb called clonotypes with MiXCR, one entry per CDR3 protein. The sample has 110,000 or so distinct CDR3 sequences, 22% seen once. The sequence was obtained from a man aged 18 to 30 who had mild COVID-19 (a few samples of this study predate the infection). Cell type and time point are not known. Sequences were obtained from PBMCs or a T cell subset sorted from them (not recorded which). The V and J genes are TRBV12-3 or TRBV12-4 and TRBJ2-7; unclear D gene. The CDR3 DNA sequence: TGTGCCAGCAGTTTAGCGCTTGACGGGTACGGTCCCTACGAGCAGTACTTC. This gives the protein CASSLALDGYGPYEQYF.